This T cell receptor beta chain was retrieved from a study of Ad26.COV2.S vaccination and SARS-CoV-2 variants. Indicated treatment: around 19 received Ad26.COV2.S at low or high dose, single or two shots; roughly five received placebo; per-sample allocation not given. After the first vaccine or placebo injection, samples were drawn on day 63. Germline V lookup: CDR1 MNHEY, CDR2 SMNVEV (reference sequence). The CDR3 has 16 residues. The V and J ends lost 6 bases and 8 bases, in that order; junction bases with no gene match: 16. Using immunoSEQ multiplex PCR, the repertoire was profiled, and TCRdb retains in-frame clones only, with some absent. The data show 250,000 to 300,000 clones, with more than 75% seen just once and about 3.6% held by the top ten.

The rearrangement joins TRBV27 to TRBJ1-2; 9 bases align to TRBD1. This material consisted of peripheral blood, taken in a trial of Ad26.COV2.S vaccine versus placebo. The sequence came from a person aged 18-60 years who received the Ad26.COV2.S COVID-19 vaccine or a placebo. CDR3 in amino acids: CASSPPPGQGPRGYTF. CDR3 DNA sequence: TGTGCCAGCAGCCCTCCCCCAGGACAGGGGCCCAGGGGCTACACCTTC.